This note documents a single TCR beta chain sequence. Its antigen remains unknown. The data were obtained in a study of cytomegalovirus exposure and HLA in healthy donors. Study results and caveats: According to an earlier analysis, most TCR beta V segments yielded productive rearrangements about 87% or about 30% of the time. Presence/absence analyses assumed roughly uniform sequencing depth across donors, which may not hold. With later analysis, a missense DCLRE1C variant became linked to TCR beta V- and J-gene trimming. There were 150 to 200 TCR beta chains listed as cytomegalovirus-associated.

The primer mix had 60 Vbeta and 13 Jbeta primers. Repertoires were generated with immunoSEQ multiplex PCR, while TCRdb's copy carries only in-frame clones and drops some. The data hold roughly 97,000 clones, with 78% observed a single time. The CDR3 consists of 15 residues. V shed 1 base and J shed 4 bases, with 12 bases lying between them. Germline V gene sequence: CDR1 SGHTA, CDR2 FQGNSA. The sequenced material came from PBMCs. The chain joins TRBV7-2 to TRBJ2-3; D ambiguous. The receptor was isolated from a woman in her 40s in good health and CMV-seronegative. The CDR3 DNA follows: TGTGCCAGCAGCTTAGAAGGTCTGAGCGCAGATACGCAGTATTTT. As protein: CASSLEGLSADTQYF.